The following is a TCR beta chain sequence with its context. The target of this receptor is not known. Base quality data are lacking; no much larger clone is found one base away. Reads for this sample came from an Illumina HiSeq 1500. TCRdb trimmed public reads at Q25 via fastp, called clones via MiXCR and kept in-frame beta chains. Rows are unified per CDR3 protein, each entry keeping the most common DNA and genes. For this sample there are roughly 920,000 distinct CDR3 sequences; roughly 30% appear just once. Over 12% of the sample is in the top ten clones. The treatment or condition label corresponds to: in vitro stimulation with specific CMV peptide epitopes to enrich CMV-specific T cells. This sample stems from a study of T cell repertoires in cytomegalovirus infection (dated by TCRdb to between 2019 and 2020). At the level of the whole study: Peptide stimulations targeted recently identified HLA-C-restricted CMV epitopes, whose presentation resists viral immunomodulation, together with well-studied HLA-B-restricted epitopes. The HLA type of each donor mattered for the analysis, because public TCR beta signatures pointed to carriage of CMV infection along with the matching HLA type. What the study reported, not specific to this receptor: The ex vivo response was dominated by HLA-C-restricted CMV-specific TCR beta clonotypes, which also provided the single most frequent clonotype in two of eight donors. Cumulative frequency of public TCR beta family members discriminated carriers of CMV infection plus the relevant HLA type in this cohort and an independent roughly 340-donor cohort.

Relative to germline, V is missing 8 bases and J is missing 5 bases, with 9 bases of the junction outside any gene match. From cysteine to phenylalanine, the CDR3 is 15 amino acids long. The only DNA kept is the CDR3, 45 bases in frame from the first base. Reading the germline V gene (reference sequence) gives CDR1 SEHNR and CDR2 FQNEAQ. This clonotype was obtained from a human donor in good health (CMV status not recorded). Some clones in this sample may be carry-over from other donors' samples. This receptor chain uses TRBV7-9 and TRBJ1-6, with 7 bases matching TRBD1. The source was cultured CD8+ T cells from PBMCs, collected from culture after CMV antigen stimulation. The bases read TGTGCCAGCCGACAGACGGGACAGCATAATTCACCCCTCCACTTT. It specifies CASRQTGQHNSPLHF.